Shown below are 30 T cell receptor beta chains from a single sample sequenced in a study of cytomegalovirus exposure and HLA in healthy donors. PCR primers comprised 60 Vbeta and 13 Jbeta primers. The assay was immunoSEQ multiplex PCR, and TCRdb's table has in-frame clones only and misses some. The table includes 55,000 to 75,000 clones, about three quarters detected once. Sequenced input: PBMCs. Receptors originate from a woman in her twenties or thirties in good health and CMV-seropositive.

The chain is built from TRBV5-4 and TRBJ2-4; the D is unclear. Germline lookup yields CDR1 SGHNT and CDR2 YYREEE (reference sequence). CDR3 length equals 13 residues. Trimming stripped 0 bases from V and 8 bases from J, with 9 bases between. DNA for the CDR3: TGTGCCAGCAGCTTGGGCCCCCGGGACATTCAGTACTTC. This codes for CASSLGPRDIQYF.

The rearrangement joins TRBV11-2 to TRBJ1-1; D is ambiguous. Trimming removed 7 bases from V and 0 bases from J, with 6 bases in between. Germline-derived CDR1 and CDR2 are SGHAT and FQNNGV. This CDR3 region has 12 residues. The CDR3 here is CASTQMNTEAFF. DNA for the CDR3: TGTGCCAGCACGCAGATGAACACTGAAGCTTTCTTT. Full variable domain (outside the CDR3, taken from reference TRBV11-2 and TRBJ1-1): EAGVAQSPRYKIIEKRQSVAFWCNPISGHATLYWYQQILGQGPKLLIQFQNNGVVDDSQLPKDRFSAERLKGVDSTLKIQPAKLEDSAVYLCASTQMNTEAFFGQGTRLTVV.

The rearrangement joins TRBV11-1 to TRBJ2-7; 10 positions agree with TRBD2. This CDR3 comprises 16 residues. Germline V lookup: CDR1 SGHAT, CDR2 FQDESV (reference sequence). J lost 4 bases, V lost 5 bases, and 11 bases had no gene match. CDR3 DNA sequence: TGTGCCAGCAGCGCCAGTCTAGCGGGAGTTCGATACGAGCAGTACTTC. Its translation: CASSASLAGVRYEQYF.

V gene TRBV10-3 combines with J gene TRBJ2-3; 11 bases line up with TRBD2. This CDR3 spans 19 amino acids. Germline CDR1 ENHRY, CDR2 SYGVKD. Trimming at V came to 3 bases and at J to 5 bases, leaving 16 bases not matched to a gene. CDR3 in amino acids: CAISEGGWASGRSVDTQYF. CDR3 DNA: TGTGCCATCAGTGAAGGTGGTTGGGCTAGCGGGAGGTCAGTAGATACGCAGTATTTT.

This clone showed up just once. The chain employs TRBV29-1 and TRBJ2-7, with D possibly being TRBD1 (5 bases). The V gene's germline CDR1 is SQVTM and CDR2 ANQGSEA. This CDR3 contains 13 residues. Trimming stripped 6 bases from V and 5 bases from J, with 17 bases between. This chain's CDR3 is CSVTTGRVHEQYF. In DNA, the CDR3 is TGCAGCGTCACGACGGGCAGGGTGCACGAGCAGTACTTC.

This rearrangement joins TRBV4-3 to TRBJ2-7; the match to TRBD2 covers 8 bases. V shed 0 bases, J shed 6 bases, and the junction held 7 bases outside the gene matches. The CDR3 is 15 amino acids. Looked up from germline, CDR1 is LGHNA and CDR2 is YSLEER. The CDR3, as DNA: TGCGCCAGCAGCCAAGAGGCGGGACTAGTGGGCGAGCAGTACTTC. Its translation: CASSQEAGLVGEQYF.

V is TRBV10-1 and J is TRBJ2-7; D is unresolved. V lost 4 bases and J 5 bases, leaving 3 bases between the germline ends. The germline V gene encodes CDR1 WNHNN and CDR2 SYGVQD (reference sequence). The length of the CDR3 is 10 residues. CDR3 sequence: CASSANEQYF. The CDR3 DNA reads TGCGCCAGCAGTGCCAACGAGCAGTACTTC.

The chain uses TRBV19 and TRBJ2-4, with D tentatively TRBD1 (6 bases). With 3 bases removed from V and 0 bases from J, the gap between germline ends came to 15 bases. Germline CDR1 LNHDA, CDR2 SQIVND (reference sequence). There are 17 residues in the CDR3. The CDR3 bases are TGTGCCAGTAGTATTACAGTCGGGACAACAGCCAAAAACATTCAGTACTTC. Amino acid sequence: CASSITVGTTAKNIQYF.

V usage is TRBV29-1 and J usage is TRBJ2-1, with TRBD2 matching 13 bases. Trimming at V came to 5 bases and at J to 4 bases, leaving 5 bases not matched to a gene. The CDR3 is 15 residues long. Per germline, CDR1 SQVTM and CDR2 ANQGSEA. DNA of the CDR3: TGCAGCGTTTCGGGACTAGCGGGACTTTACAATGAGCAGTTCTTC. Protein sequence: CSVSGLAGLYNEQFF.

V usage is TRBV5-5 and J usage is TRBJ2-7; TRBD2 aligns across 7 bases. This CDR3 spans 14 amino acids. From germline, CDR1 is SGHKS and CDR2 YYEKEE (reference sequence). The trim removed 4 bases at V and 5 bases at J, leaving 9 bases unmatched. In DNA, the CDR3 is TGTGCCAGCAGCCGCAAAGGGAGGGGCCACGAGCAGTACTTC. Its protein product is CASSRKGRGHEQYF. Combining the CDR3 with reference TRBV5-5 and TRBJ2-7 gives the whole variable domain DAGVTQSPTHLIKTRGQQVTLRCSPISGHKSVSWYQQVLGQGPQFIFQYYEKEERGRGNFPDRFSARQFPNYSSELNVNALLLGDSALYLCASSRKGRGHEQYFGPGTRLTVT.

The chain has TRBV19 and TRBJ2-2, with a weak D call TRBD2 (8 bases). Trimming removed 5 bases from V and 5 bases from J, with 18 bases in between. The CDR3 has 16 amino acids. From germline, CDR1 is LNHDA and CDR2 SQIVND (reference sequence). The DNA for the CDR3 is TGTGCCAGTAGTCCAGGGGGACTAGGTGTTACCGGGGAGCTGTTTTTT. Translating it yields CASSPGGLGVTGELFF.

The CDR3 DNA reads as TGTGCCAGCACCAGGGGCAGACTAGCGGGAGAAAATGAGCAGTTCTTC. Its translation: CASTRGRLAGENEQFF. V gene TRBV27 combines with J gene TRBJ2-1; 12 bases align to TRBD2. The CDR3 is made up of 16 amino acids. Trimming took 7 bases from V and 7 from J; bases not matched to a gene: 11. Per the germline V gene, CDR1 is MNHEY and CDR2 is SMNVEV (reference sequence).

This chain uses TRBV5-6 with TRBJ2-5; 7 bases align to TRBD1. Matching the DNA end better, TRBJ2-7 makes the J call doubtful. Germline assignment: CDR1 SGHDT and CDR2 YYEEEE. The CDR3 is 15 residues long. CDR3 DNA sequence: TGTGCCAGCAGCCCCATCCGACAGGGACGCAACGAGCAGTACTTC. Its translation is CASSPIRQGRNEQYF.

The CDR3 here is CASSVDRGGSGYTF. The CDR3 DNA follows: TGTGCCAGCAGCGTAGACAGGGGGGGTTCTGGCTACACCTTC. This sequence joins TRBV9 and TRBJ1-2; 8 nucleotides align to TRBD1. Germline trimming cut 0 bases from V and 7 bases from J; bases unmatched to any gene: 5. CDR1 and CDR2 (germline): SGDLS, YYNGEE. This CDR3 is built from 14 residues.

The CDR3 bases are TGCAGCGTTGAGAGCGGCCTCACAGATACGCAGTATTTT. Residues: CSVESGLTDTQYF. The gene calls are TRBV29-1 and TRBJ2-3, with a tentative D call TRBD2 (5 bases). V dropped 3 bases and J dropped 2 bases, with 9 bases sitting between them. This CDR3 has 13 amino acids. CDR1 is SQVTM, CDR2 ANQGSEA, per germline.

This clone has only a few counts. This chain joins TRBV11-3 and TRBJ2-5, with D unresolved. V lost 2 bases to trimming and J lost 5 bases, with 9 bases between them. From germline, CDR1 is SGHNT and CDR2 YENEEA. The CDR3 loop spans 13 amino acids. In DNA, the CDR3 is TGTGCCAGCAGCTTAAGCGAGGAGGAGACCCAGTACTTC. Its translation: CASSLSEEETQYF.

The chain couples TRBV5-4 to TRBJ2-3; D is perhaps TRBD1 (5 bases). CDR3 length: 14 amino acids. From germline, CDR1 is SGHNT and CDR2 YYREEE (reference sequence). V dropped 4 bases and J dropped 4 bases, with 13 bases sitting between them. The CDR3 sequence: CASSKGVGSDTQYF. In DNA, the CDR3 is TGTGCCAGCAGCAAAGGGGTTGGGTCAGATACGCAGTATTTT. Supplemented by reference TRBV5-4 and TRBJ2-3, the full variable domain reads ETGVTQSPTHLIKTRGQQVTLRCSSQSGHNTVSWYQQALGQGPQFIFQYYREEENGRGNFPPRFSGLQFPNYSSELNVNALELDDSALYLCASSKGVGSDTQYFGPGTRLTVL.

This clone has just a few counts. This chain uses TRBV6-5 with TRBJ1-1, with D possibly being TRBD1 (6 bases). V was shortened by 8 bases and J by 0 bases, with 16 bases between the two germline ends. Germline loops: CDR1 MNHEY, CDR2 SVGAGI. The CDR3 length is 15 residues. CDR3 sequence (DNA): TGTGCCAGCTCTATGGGTAGGGGGATGAACACTGAAGCTTTCTTT. Protein sequence: CASSMGRGMNTEAFF.

The rearrangement uses TRBV4-3 and TRBJ1-1, with a tentative D call TRBD1 (6 bases). Germline CDR1 reads LGHNA; CDR2 reads YSLEER. The length of the CDR3 is 14 residues. V lost 0 bases and J 6 bases, leaving 11 bases between the germline ends. The CDR3 nucleotides read TGCGCCAGCAGCCAAGAAAGGGGGTCACCTGAAGCTTTCTTT. The encoded protein is CASSQERGSPEAFF.

This clone was observed a few times. The chain combines TRBV11-2 with TRBJ2-1; 11 bases align to TRBD1. CDR3 size: 14 residues. Germline CDR1 reads SGHAT; CDR2 reads FQNNGV. After removal of 6 bases from V and 6 bases from J, the junction contained 4 bases not matched to a gene. CDR3 in DNA: TGTGCCAGCAGGGAGGACAGGGGGCGCAATGAGCAGTTCTTC. Its translation is CASREDRGRNEQFF.

The chain links TRBV19 to TRBJ2-1; 7 bases agree with TRBD1. Germline CDR1 reads LNHDA; CDR2 reads SQIVND (reference sequence). The J segment lost 4 bases and the V segment lost 1 base, leaving 4 bases of the junction unmatched. The CDR3 length is 15 residues. The CDR3 protein is CASSIVRTGYNEQFF. The DNA for the CDR3 is TGTGCCAGTAGTATAGTGAGGACAGGATACAATGAGCAGTTCTTC.

The chain uses TRBV18 and TRBJ2-3; unclear D gene. V gave up 0 bases and J gave up 2 bases, with 3 bases separating them. Germline-derived CDR1 and CDR2 are KGHSH and LQKENI. There are 13 residues in the CDR3. This CDR3 is CASSPPSTDTQYF. The CDR3 nucleotides are TGTGCCAGCTCACCACCCTCCACAGATACGCAGTATTTT.

The V call is TRBV6-6, the J call TRBJ2-5; D uncertain. The J call could be wrong; TRBJ2-7 is a better fit for the DNA end. CDR3 length: 14 amino acids. Germline V gene lookup returns CDR1 MNHNY and CDR2 SVGAGI (reference sequence). The chain's CDR3 is CASSYTDADYEQYF. CDR3 in DNA: TGTGCCAGCAGTTACACGGACGCGGACTACGAGCAGTACTTC.

The chain has TRBV5-1 and TRBJ2-7; D call uncertain. Trimming shortened V by 4 bases and J by 0 bases, and 17 bases separated the two germline ends. Germline loops: CDR1 SGHRS, CDR2 YFSETQ. This CDR3 has 16 amino acids. Here the CDR3 DNA reads TGCGCCAGCAGCCCGAACCCGGGTTCGGTCTCCTACGAGCAGTACTTC. Translation gives CASSPNPGSVSYEQYF. Full variable domain (outside the CDR3, taken from reference TRBV5-1 and TRBJ2-7): KAGVTQTPRYLIKTRGQQVTLSCSPISGHRSVSWYQQTPGQGLQFLFEYFSETQRNKGNFPGRFSGRQFSNSRSEMNVSTLELGDSALYLCASSPNPGSVSYEQYFGPGTRLTVT.

The chain joins TRBV19 to TRBJ2-1, with TRBD1 matching over 10 bases. Trimming cost V 5 bases and J 2 bases; bases outside gene matches: 3. The CDR3 consists of 15 residues. Looked up from germline, CDR1 is LNHDA and CDR2 is SQIVND (reference sequence). CDR3 loop: CASSVDRGAYNEQFF. CDR3 nucleotides: TGTGCCAGTAGTGTGGACAGGGGGGCCTACAATGAGCAGTTCTTC.

This chain uses TRBV7-9 with TRBJ2-7; the D gene is possibly TRBD2 (7 bases). Germline lookup yields CDR1 SEHNR and CDR2 FQNEAQ (reference sequence). The CDR3 is made up of 13 amino acids. Trimming removed 7 bases at V and 7 bases at J, with 17 bases between. The DNA for the CDR3 is TGTGCCAGCACCCTAGGGGGGGCTACGGAGCAGTACTTC. It translates to CASTLGGATEQYF.

This chain connects TRBV11-2 to TRBJ1-1; the D gene is possibly TRBD1 (6 bases). With 4 bases removed from V and 6 bases from J, the gap between germline ends came to 9 bases. Germline V lookup: CDR1 SGHAT, CDR2 FQNNGV. The CDR3 extends over 12 amino acids. CDR3 sequence (DNA): TGTGCCAGCAGCTCAGGGGAGTCTGAAGCTTTCTTT. As protein: CASSSGESEAFF.

V usage is TRBV28 and J usage is TRBJ1-1; possibly TRBD1 for D (6 bases). This CDR3 comprises 15 residues. Germline V gene sequence: CDR1 MDHEN, CDR2 SYDVKM. V was pared by 7 bases and J by 5 bases, with 20 bases between. Here the CDR3 reads CASIPSRGGRTEAFF. The CDR3 nucleotides are TGTGCCAGCATCCCCAGCCGGGGGGGGCGGACTGAAGCTTTCTTT. Drawing the rest from reference TRBV28 and TRBJ1-1, the complete variable domain is DVKVTQSSRYLVKRTGEKVFLECVQDMDHENMFWYRQDPGLGLRLIYFSYDVKMKEKGDIPEGYSVSREKKERFSLILESASTNQTSMYLCASIPSRGGRTEAFFGQGTRLTVV.

This chain joins TRBV9 and TRBJ1-4; TRBD1 might be the D (6 bases). Looked up from germline, CDR1 is SGDLS and CDR2 is YYNGEE. Trimming cost V 4 bases and J 5 bases, with 15 bases left between them. CDR3 length: 15 amino acids. CDR3 in amino acids: CASSREGQGNEKLFF. The CDR3 DNA follows: TGTGCCAGCAGCAGAGAGGGGCAGGGGAATGAAAAACTGTTTTTT.

A single count supports this clone. V gene TRBV29-1 combines with J gene TRBJ2-1; D may be TRBD2 (5 bases). Germline CDR1 SQVTM, CDR2 ANQGSEA. The germline V and J ends were trimmed by 4 bases and 2 bases, with 9 bases remaining between them. CDR3 size: 13 residues. CDR3 in amino acids: CSVVPGTYNEQFF. In DNA form, the CDR3 reads TGCAGCGTTGTCCCGGGGACCTACAATGAGCAGTTCTTC.